These 10 T cell receptor beta chains share one sample of origin, sequenced in a study of response to subunit inactivated influenza vaccine. A single record per CDR3 protein comes from TCRdb applying MiXCR to the RT-PCR reads. The table has approximately 290,000 distinct CDR3 sequences, around 22% seen once; the top ten hold around 10%. The source was PBMCs from blood, collected about 20 months after vaccination. These receptors all come from a man in his fifties or sixties who received an inactivated influenza vaccine.

This clonotype was observed a few times. V is TRBV7-2 and J is TRBJ1-1, with D perhaps TRBD1 (5 bases). Germline assignment: CDR1 SGHTA and CDR2 FQGNSA. The CDR3 spans 15 residues. V lost 2 bases to trimming and J lost 9 bases, with 19 bases between them. In DNA form, the CDR3 reads TGTGCCAGCAGCTTACGGGAGAACCGAAGGGGAAAAGCTTTCTTT. Its protein product is CASSLRENRRGKAFF.

This clonotype was counted between two and nine times. V gene TRBV12-3 or TRBV12-4 combines with J gene TRBJ2-2; D gene uncertain. V was trimmed by 5 bases and J by 3 bases, leaving 10 bases between them. This CDR3 is built from 14 residues. The CDR3 region is CASSKEWDTGELFF. DNA for the CDR3: TGTGCCAGCAGTAAAGAGTGGGACACCGGGGAGCTGTTTTTT.

The rearrangement joins TRBV7-9 to TRBJ2-7; 12 positions match TRBD1. V dropped 5 bases and J dropped 3; count of bases not matched to a gene: 5. CDR3 size: 15 residues. Germline V gene sequence: CDR1 SEHNR, CDR2 FQNEAQ (reference sequence). CDR3 protein: CASSTGQGAIYEQYF. The DNA of the CDR3 is TGTGCCAGCAGCACGGGACAGGGGGCAATCTACGAGCAGTACTTC.

The chain carries TRBV4-1 and TRBJ1-1; perhaps TRBD1 as D (5 bases). This CDR3 is 13 amino acids long. The germline V and J ends were trimmed by 1 base and 6 bases, with 9 bases remaining between them. Germline lookup yields CDR1 MGHRA and CDR2 YSYEKL. Here the CDR3 reads CASSQVQGPEAFF. The CDR3, as DNA: TGCGCCAGCAGCCAAGTGCAGGGCCCTGAAGCTTTCTTT.

The rearrangement uses TRBV15 and TRBJ2-2; tentative D call: TRBD2 (5 bases). This CDR3 has 15 residues. V lost 0 bases and J lost 6, with 11 bases in between. Germline CDR1 LNHNV, CDR2 YYDKDF (reference sequence). The CDR3 loop is CATSREAGVPGELFF. Here the CDR3 DNA reads TGTGCCACCAGCAGAGAGGCCGGGGTTCCCGGGGAGCTGTTTTTT.

The genes are TRBV3-1 and TRBJ2-1, with 12 bases matching TRBD2. Germline-derived CDR1 and CDR2 are LGHDT and YNNKEL (reference sequence). This CDR3 is 16 amino acids long. The junction had 7 bases not matched to a gene; V was cut back by 5 bases and J by 5 bases. Here the CDR3 DNA reads TGTGCCAGCAGCTCCGCTGGACTAGCGGGAAACAATGAGCAGTTCTTC. Its translation: CASSSAGLAGNNEQFF.

This clonotype showed up many times. This chain joins TRBV4-3 and TRBJ1-5; D may be TRBD1 (6 bases). V was cut by 0 bases and J by 7 bases, with 16 bases left in between. The CDR3 contains 16 residues. Germline-derived CDR1 and CDR2 are LGHNA and YSLEER. The CDR3: CASSQDSTGSDQPQHF. The CDR3 nucleotides read TGCGCCAGCAGCCAAGACTCTACAGGGAGCGACCAGCCCCAGCATTTT.

The chain joins TRBV4-1 to TRBJ2-7; D remains ambiguous. V was clipped by 1 base and J by 3 bases, with 13 bases between them. Germline CDR1 MGHRA, CDR2 YSYEKL. This CDR3 is 15 amino acids long. This chain's CDR3 is CASSQGGTLFYEQYF. CDR3 DNA sequence: TGCGCCAGCAGCCAAGGCGGAACTCTCTTCTACGAGCAGTACTTC.

The gene calls are TRBV29-1 and TRBJ1-3; D not certain. V was shortened by 3 bases and J by 4 bases, with 4 bases between the two germline ends. The CDR3 length is 11 residues. Germline V gives CDR1 SQVTM, CDR2 ANQGSEA. CDR3 in DNA: TGCAGCGTTGACGTAGGAAACACCATATATTTT. Encoded protein: CSVDVGNTIYF.

A remark on this clonotype: This sequence may be a read error, since a much larger clone differs from it by one base. The chain combines TRBV10-1 with TRBJ2-3; 8 nucleotides match TRBD1. The V gene's germline CDR1 is WNHNN and CDR2 SYGVQD (reference sequence). This CDR3 has 13 residues. CDR3 region: CASSRTGTDAQYF. The CDR3 nucleotides are TGCGCCAGCAGCCGGACAGGGACAGATGCGCAGTATTTT.